This T cell receptor beta chain came from a study of Graves' ophthalmopathy and Graves' hyperthyroidism. Study summary: Pretreatment peripheral blood was obtained at initial diagnosis. The study's findings and limits: Stable hyperthyroidism and ophthalmopathy were told apart by a 13-signature model, which achieved about 88% sensitivity and approximately 81% specificity.

Investigators amplified TCR beta CDR3 regions from RNA transcripts. HTBI-primed first-round RT-PCR preceded second-round multiplex PCR. MiXCR, applied by TCRdb to the multiplex PCR reads, yields one record per CDR3 protein. The sample holds hundreds of thousands of distinct CDR3 sequences; around 21% are singletons and the top ten take under 3%. This clonotype was recorded many times. Its specificity is unknown. The J segment lost 5 bases and the V segment lost 5 bases, leaving 7 bases of the junction unmatched. Germline V gene lookup returns CDR1 SGHRS and CDR2 YFSETQ. This CDR3 is built from 15 residues.

The clonotype was recovered from a woman younger than 35 with stable Graves' hyperthyroidism. The V and J genes are TRBV5-1 and TRBJ2-2; TRBD2 matches at 9 bases. Sequenced sample: peripheral blood. This CDR3 is CASSPAGGETGELFF. The CDR3, as DNA: TGCGCCAGCAGTCCCGCGGGAGGGGAGACCGGGGAGCTGTTTTTT.